This T cell receptor (beta chain) is from a study of blood T cells in healthy people across ages. The second PCR ran about 6 to 11 cycles with a sample-barcoded 5' primer and J-beta primers. CDR3-containing paired-end reads numbering at least 2.5 million came from each sample. TCRdb reprocessed the 5' RACE reads via MiXCR and lists one record per CDR3 protein. The top ten clones hold about 9.4% of a sample with about 930,000 distinct CDR3 sequences, 25% to 35% of them seen once. Per germline, CDR1 SGHDT and CDR2 YYEEEE. This CDR3 spans 12 amino acids. The same sample was also used in a study of T cells of mothers and their children.

The chain recombines TRBV5-6 with TRBJ2-4; D unresolved. Gene TRBJ2-7 matches the end of the DNA better, so the J call may be wrong. Sequencing used blood. The clonotype was recovered from a middle-aged woman in good health. This chain's CDR3 is CASSLRHYEQYF. Written as DNA, the CDR3 is TGTGCCAGCAGCTTGAGGCACTACGAGCAGTACTTC.